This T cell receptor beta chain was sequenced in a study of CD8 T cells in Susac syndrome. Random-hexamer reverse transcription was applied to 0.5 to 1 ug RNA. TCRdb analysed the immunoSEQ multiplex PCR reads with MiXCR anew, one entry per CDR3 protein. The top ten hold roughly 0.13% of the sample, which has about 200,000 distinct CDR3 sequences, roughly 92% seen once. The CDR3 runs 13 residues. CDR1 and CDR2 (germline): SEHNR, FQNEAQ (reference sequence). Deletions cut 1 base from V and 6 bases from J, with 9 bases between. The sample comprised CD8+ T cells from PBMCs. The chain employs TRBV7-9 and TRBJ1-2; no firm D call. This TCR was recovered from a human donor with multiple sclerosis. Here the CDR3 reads CASSLEVRDGYTF. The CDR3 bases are TGTGCCAGCAGCTTAGAGGTTCGGGATGGCTACACCTTC.